This T cell receptor (beta chain) stems from a study of identifying expanded T cells in peripheral blood. The study's findings and limits: Differentially abundant clones: 0.95 to 1.5 between replicates, 16.4 at 2 to 3 weeks, 19 to 20 at four.

Generated by immunoSEQ multiplex PCR, the TCRdb table keeps only in-frame clones and is missing some. The table has about 80,000 clones, more than 70% seen once. A remark on this clone: Its antigen is unidentified.

The sample was blood. This sequence was found in a person aged 18-69 years in good health.

The DNA for the CDR3 is TGTGCCACCCAAGAAAGGGGTAATCAGCCCCAGCATTTT. This codes for CATQERGNQPQHF. The genes are TRBV28 and TRBJ1-5; D possibly corresponds to TRBD1 (5 bases). From germline, CDR1 is MDHEN and CDR2 SYDVKM. This CDR3 has 13 amino acids. Trimming removed 10 bases at V and 4 bases at J, with 14 bases between.